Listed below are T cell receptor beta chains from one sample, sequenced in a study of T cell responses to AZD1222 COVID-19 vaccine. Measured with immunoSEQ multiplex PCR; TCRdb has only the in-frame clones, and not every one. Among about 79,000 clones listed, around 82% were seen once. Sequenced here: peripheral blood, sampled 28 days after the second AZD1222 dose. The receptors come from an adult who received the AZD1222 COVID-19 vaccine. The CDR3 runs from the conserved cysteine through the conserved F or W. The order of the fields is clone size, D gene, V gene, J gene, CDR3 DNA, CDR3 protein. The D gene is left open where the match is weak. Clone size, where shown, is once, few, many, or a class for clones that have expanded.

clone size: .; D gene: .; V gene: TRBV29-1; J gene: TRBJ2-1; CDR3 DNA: TGCAGCGTTTTCCAGGAGGGTTACCACAATGAGCAGTTCTTC; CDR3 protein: CSVFQEGYHNEQFF
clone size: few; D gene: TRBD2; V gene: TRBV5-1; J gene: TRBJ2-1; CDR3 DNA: TGCGCCAGCAGCCCCGGACTAGAATACAATGAGCAGTTCTTC; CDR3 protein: CASSPGLEYNEQFF
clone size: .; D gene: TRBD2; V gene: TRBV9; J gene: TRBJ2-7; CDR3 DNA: TGTGCCAGCAGCGTAAGCGGGAGGGCCTCTAGGTCCTACGAGCAGTACTTC; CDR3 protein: CASSVSGRASRSYEQYF
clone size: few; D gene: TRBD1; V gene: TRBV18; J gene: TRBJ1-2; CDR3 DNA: TGTGCCAGCTCACCTACAGGGGTTCAAACTAACTATGGCTACACCTTC; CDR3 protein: CASSPTGVQTNYGYTF
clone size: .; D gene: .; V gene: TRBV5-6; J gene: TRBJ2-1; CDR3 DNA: TGTGCCAGCAGCTTCCAGGGGCGGAATGAGCAGTTCTTC; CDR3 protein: CASSFQGRNEQFF
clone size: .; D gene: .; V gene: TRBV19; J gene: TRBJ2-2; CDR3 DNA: TGTGCCAGTAGTATCGCTAGGGGTAAAGGCGGGGAGCTGTTTTTT; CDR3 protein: CASSIARGKGGELFF
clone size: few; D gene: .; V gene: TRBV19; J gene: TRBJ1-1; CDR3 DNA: TGTGCCAGTAGTCCACTAAGGGCCACTGAAGCTTTCTTT; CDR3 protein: CASSPLRATEAFF
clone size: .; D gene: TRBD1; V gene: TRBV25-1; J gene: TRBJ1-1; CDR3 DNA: TGTGCCAGCAGTCCACAGGGGGCTCACACTGAAGCTTTCTTT; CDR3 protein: CASSPQGAHTEAFF
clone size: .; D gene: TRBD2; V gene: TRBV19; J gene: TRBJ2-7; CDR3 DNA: TGTGCCAGTAGTATCACTAGCGGGTTGATCTACGAGCAGTACTTC; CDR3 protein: CASSITSGLIYEQYF
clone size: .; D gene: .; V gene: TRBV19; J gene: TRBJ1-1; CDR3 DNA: TGTGCCAGTAGTCCTCTTAGGCTCCGACAGCTAGCGAACACTGAAGCTTTCTTT; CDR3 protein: CASSPLRLRQLANTEAFF
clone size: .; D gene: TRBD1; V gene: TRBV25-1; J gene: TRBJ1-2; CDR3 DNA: TGTGCCAGCGGGGACAGGGTGTATGGCTACACCTTC; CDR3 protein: CASGDRVYGYTF
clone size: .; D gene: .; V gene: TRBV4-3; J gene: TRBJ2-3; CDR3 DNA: TGCGCCGTTAGCCGATCTAGCACAGATACGCAGTATTTT; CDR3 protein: CAVSRSSTDTQYF
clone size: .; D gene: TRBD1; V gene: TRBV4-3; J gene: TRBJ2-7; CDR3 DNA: TGCGCCAGCAGCCTAGACGACAGGGGATCCTACGAGCAGTACTTC; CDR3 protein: CASSLDDRGSYEQYF
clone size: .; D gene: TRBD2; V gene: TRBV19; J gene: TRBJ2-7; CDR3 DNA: TGTGCCAGTAGTATGGGACTAGCGGGAGCCTACGAGCAGTACTTC; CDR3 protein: CASSMGLAGAYEQYF
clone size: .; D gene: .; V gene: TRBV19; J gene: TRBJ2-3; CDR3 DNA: TGTGCCAGTAGTATGCCCCTTGACAGCAGGACAGATACGCAGTATTTT; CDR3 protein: CASSMPLDSRTDTQYF
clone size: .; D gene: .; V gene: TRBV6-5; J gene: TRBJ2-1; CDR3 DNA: TGTGCCAGCAGTTACTCGGGTGCCAGGGAGCAGTTCTTC; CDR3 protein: CASSYSGAREQFF
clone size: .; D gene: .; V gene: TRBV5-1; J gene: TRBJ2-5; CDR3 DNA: TGCGCCAGCAGCTTGCCCAAAGATGAGACCCAGTACTTC; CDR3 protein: CASSLPKDETQYF
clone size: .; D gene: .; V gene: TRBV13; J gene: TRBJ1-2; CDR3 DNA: TGTGCCAGCAGCATACACGGAGATGGCTACACCTTC; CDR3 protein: CASSIHGDGYTF
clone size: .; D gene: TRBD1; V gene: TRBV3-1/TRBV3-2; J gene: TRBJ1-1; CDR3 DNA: TGTGCCAGCAGCCAAGTATGGGACAGGGCCCTAGGAGCTTTCTTT; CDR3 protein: CASSQVWDRALGAFF
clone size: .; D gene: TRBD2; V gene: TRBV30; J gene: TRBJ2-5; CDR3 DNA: TGTGCCTGGAGAGGCACGCGGGGGAGGAGAGAGACCCAGTACTTC; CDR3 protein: CAWRGTRGRRETQYF
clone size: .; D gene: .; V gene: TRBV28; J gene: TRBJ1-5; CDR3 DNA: TGTGCCAGCAGTGTAGTATTGACAGCTCCTAATCAGCCCCAGCATTTT; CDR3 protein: CASSVVLTAPNQPQHF
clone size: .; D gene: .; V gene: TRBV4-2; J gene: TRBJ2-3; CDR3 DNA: TGTGCCAGCAGCCAAGATGGAGGGGAGAACCCAGATACGCAGTATTTT; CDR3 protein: CASSQDGGENPDTQYF
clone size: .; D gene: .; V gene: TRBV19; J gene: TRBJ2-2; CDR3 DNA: TGTGCCAGTAGTATATTAATTACTAACACCGGGGAGCTGTTTTTT; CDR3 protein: CASSILITNTGELFF
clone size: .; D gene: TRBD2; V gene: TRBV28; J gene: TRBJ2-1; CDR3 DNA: TGTGCCAGCCCCCCCCGAGGACTAGCGGGGGCAGGGGACTCCTACAATGAGCAGTTCTTC; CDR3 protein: CASPPRGLAGAGDSYNEQFF
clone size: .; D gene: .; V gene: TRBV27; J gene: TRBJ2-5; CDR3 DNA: TGTGCCAGCAGTTTTTCGGGGGGCGGCCCTTGGGAGACCCAGTACTTC; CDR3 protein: CASSFSGGGPWETQYF
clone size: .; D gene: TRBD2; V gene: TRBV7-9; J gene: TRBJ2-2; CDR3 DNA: TGTGCCAGCAGCTTCCGGGGGGGGAACACCGGGGAGCTGTTTTTT; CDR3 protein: CASSFRGGNTGELFF
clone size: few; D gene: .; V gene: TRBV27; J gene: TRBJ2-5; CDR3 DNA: TGTGCCAGCAGTCCCCGGCCACCCCGTGAGACCCAGTACTTC; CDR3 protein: CASSPRPPRETQYF
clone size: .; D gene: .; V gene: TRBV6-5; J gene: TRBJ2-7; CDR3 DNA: TGTGCCAGCAGTTACGGGCTAGACCGATACGAGCAGTACTTC; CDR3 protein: CASSYGLDRYEQYF
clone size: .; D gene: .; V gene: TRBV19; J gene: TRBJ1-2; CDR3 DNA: TGTGCCAGTAGTACCTCCCCGGGGGTGTGGGAGAGCTACACCTTC; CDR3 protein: CASSTSPGVWESYTF
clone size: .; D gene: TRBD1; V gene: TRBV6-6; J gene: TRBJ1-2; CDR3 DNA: TGTGCCAGCACCGGACAGGGTATTGTCTATGGCTACACCTTC; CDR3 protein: CASTGQGIVYGYTF
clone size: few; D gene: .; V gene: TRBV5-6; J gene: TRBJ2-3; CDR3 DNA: TGTGCCAGCAGCTTGTTGGCGCAGGGCCCGGGTACGCAGTATTTT; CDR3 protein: CASSLLAQGPGTQYF
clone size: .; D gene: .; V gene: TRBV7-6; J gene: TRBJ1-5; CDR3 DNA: TGTGCCAGCAGCTTAGAGGCAGGGTTCAATCAGCCCCAGCATTTT; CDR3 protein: CASSLEAGFNQPQHF
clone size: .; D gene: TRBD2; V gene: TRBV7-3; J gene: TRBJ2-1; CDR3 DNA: TGTGCCAGCAGCTCTTCGGGACTAGCGGGAGGTGAGCAGTTCTTC; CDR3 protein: CASSSSGLAGGEQFF
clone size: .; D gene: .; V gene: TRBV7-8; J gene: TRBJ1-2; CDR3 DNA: TGTGCCAGCAGCTTAGGTCCAACGAGGACCTTC; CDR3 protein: CASSLGPTRTF
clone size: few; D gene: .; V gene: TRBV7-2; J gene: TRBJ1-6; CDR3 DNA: TGTGCCAGCAGCTTAGCCGGGGTTAGCTCCTATAATTCACCCCTCCACTTT; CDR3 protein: CASSLAGVSSYNSPLHF
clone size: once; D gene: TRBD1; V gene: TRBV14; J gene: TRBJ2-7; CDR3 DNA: TGTGCCAGCAGCTACAAACGCTCACACCGGGACAGTAACTCCTACGAGCAGTACTTC; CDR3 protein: CASSYKRSHRDSNSYEQYF
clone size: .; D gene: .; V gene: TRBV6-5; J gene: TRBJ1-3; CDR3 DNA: TGTGCCAGCAGTCGGACACGCTCTGGAAACACCATATATTTT; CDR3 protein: CASSRTRSGNTIYF
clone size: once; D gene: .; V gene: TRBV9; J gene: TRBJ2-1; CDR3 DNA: TGTGCCAGCAGCGTAGGAGGGGTGAACAATGAGCAGTTCTTC; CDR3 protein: CASSVGGVNNEQFF
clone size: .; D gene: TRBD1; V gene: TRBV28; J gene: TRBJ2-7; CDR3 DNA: TGTGCCAGCAGTTCCCGGGGGACAGGGTCCTACGAGCAGTACTTC; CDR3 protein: CASSSRGTGSYEQYF
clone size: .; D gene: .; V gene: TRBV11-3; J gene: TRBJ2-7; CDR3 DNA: TGTGCCAGCTCAGTGGGGAGCTCCTACGAGCAGTACTTC; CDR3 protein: CASSVGSSYEQYF
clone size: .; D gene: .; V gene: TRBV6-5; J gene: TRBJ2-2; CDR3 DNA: TGTGCCAGCAGGCCACAGGGATTCACCGGGGAGCTGTTTTTT; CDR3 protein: CASRPQGFTGELFF
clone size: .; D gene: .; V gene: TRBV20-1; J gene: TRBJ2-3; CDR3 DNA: TGCAGTGCTAGAGGGGACGGGGCGCAGTATTTT; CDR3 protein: CSARGDGAQYF
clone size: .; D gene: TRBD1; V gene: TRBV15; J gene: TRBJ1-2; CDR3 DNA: TGTGCCACCAGCAGAGGGACAGGTAGTCGTGGCTACACCTTC; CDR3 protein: CATSRGTGSRGYTF
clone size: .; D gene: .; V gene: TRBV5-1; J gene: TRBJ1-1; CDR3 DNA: TGCGCCAGCAGCTTTGCCGGGACTCCCTCCACTGAAGCTTTCTTT; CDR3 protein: CASSFAGTPSTEAFF
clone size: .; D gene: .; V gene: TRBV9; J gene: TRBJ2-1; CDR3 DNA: TGTGCCAGCAGCGTAGGGCAGTCCTACAATGAGCAGTTCTTC; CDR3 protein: CASSVGQSYNEQFF
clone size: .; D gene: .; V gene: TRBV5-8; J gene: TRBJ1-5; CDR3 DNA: TGTGCCAGCAGCTCCCGGGAACCCAATCAGCCCCAGCATTTT; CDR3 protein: CASSSREPNQPQHF
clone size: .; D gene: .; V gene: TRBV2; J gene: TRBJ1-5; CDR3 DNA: TGTGCCAGCAGGGGGGGATACAATCAGCCCCAGCATTTT; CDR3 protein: CASRGGYNQPQHF
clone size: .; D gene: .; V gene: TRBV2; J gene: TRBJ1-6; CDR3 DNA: TGTGCCAGCAGCACGGGCCCCAATAATTCACCCCTCCACTTT; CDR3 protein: CASSTGPNNSPLHF
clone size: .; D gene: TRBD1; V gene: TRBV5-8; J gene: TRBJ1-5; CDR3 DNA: TGTGCCAGCAGCTTGACCGGACAGGGGGGACAGCCCCAGCATTTT; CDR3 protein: CASSLTGQGGQPQHF